This TCR beta chain came from a study of blood T cell repertoires in COVID-19. TCRdb keeps only in-frame clones here, not all; method: immunoSEQ multiplex PCR. The data contain 100,000 or so clones, 72% of them singletons. The CDR3 has 15 amino acids. With 4 bases clipped from V and 0 bases from J, the junction kept 6 bases outside the gene matches. Looked up from germline, CDR1 is SGHRS and CDR2 is YFSETQ. The chain carries TRBV5-1 and TRBJ1-2; 7 nucleotides line up with TRBD1. This TCR came from an elderly woman with acute or convalescent COVID-19. The source material was peripheral blood. The CDR3 sequence: CASSPSGQTNYGYTF. The CDR3 bases are TGCGCCAGCAGCCCCTCGGGACAGACTAACTATGGCTACACCTTC.